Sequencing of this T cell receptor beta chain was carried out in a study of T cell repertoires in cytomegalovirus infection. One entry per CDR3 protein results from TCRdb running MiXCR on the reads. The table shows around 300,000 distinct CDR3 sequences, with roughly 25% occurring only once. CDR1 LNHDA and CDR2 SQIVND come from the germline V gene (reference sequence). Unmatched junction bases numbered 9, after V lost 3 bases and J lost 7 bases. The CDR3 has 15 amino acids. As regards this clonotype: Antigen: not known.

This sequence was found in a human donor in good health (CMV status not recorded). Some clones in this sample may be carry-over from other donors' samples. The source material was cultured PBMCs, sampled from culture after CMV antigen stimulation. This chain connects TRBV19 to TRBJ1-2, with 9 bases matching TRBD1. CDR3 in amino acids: CASSIGTGGFGGYTF. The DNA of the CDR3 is TGTGCCAGTAGTATTGGAACAGGGGGCTTCGGTGGCTACACCTTC.